Each of the 22 T cell receptor beta chains below was sequenced from the same sample in a study of blood T cells in healthy people across ages. Primed by a sample-barcoded 5' primer and a J-beta primer mix, a second PCR proceeded for roughly 6 to 12 cycles. A single record per CDR3 protein comes from TCRdb applying MiXCR to the 5' RACE reads. The data hold 650,000 to 800,000 distinct CDR3 sequences, with roughly 44% observed a single time. The specimen was blood. These TCRs come from a man between 60 and 70 years old in good health.

This clonotype came up a few times. This rearrangement joins TRBV29-1 to TRBJ1-4, with D perhaps matching TRBD1 (6 bases). V was shortened by 8 bases and J by 6 bases, with 10 bases between the two germline ends. The CDR3 is 11 residues long. CDR1 SQVTM and CDR2 ANQGSEA come from the germline V gene. The CDR3 loop is CSPGGDEKLFF. The CDR3 DNA reads as TGCAGCCCCGGGGGCGATGAAAAACTGTTTTTT.

V usage is TRBV3-1 and J usage is TRBJ2-3; D perhaps matches TRBD2 (6 bases). Germline values: CDR1 LGHDT, CDR2 YNNKEL (reference sequence). This CDR3 spans 13 amino acids. V was pared by 6 bases and J by 4 bases, with 11 bases between. In DNA, the CDR3 is TGTGCCAGCAGGGACGGCGGGGCAGATACGCAGTATTTT. It encodes CASRDGGADTQYF.

V and J are TRBV5-3 and TRBJ2-1; 12 nucleotides line up with TRBD2. TRBV5-3 is an ORF, and what it does is uncertain. This CDR3 comprises 20 residues. V trimming: 2 bases; J trimming: 4 bases; junction bases outside the gene matches: 16. The CDR3 region has the DNA TGTGCCAGAAGCTTACCGACTAGCGGGGGCCCGGATACTTATTACAATGAGCAGTTCTTC. It yields the protein CARSLPTSGGPDTYYNEQFF.

In its sample, this clonotype was seen a few times. This chain links TRBV12-3 or TRBV12-4 with TRBJ2-7; D is ambiguous. CDR3 length: 12 residues. V lost 4 bases and J 5 bases, leaving 9 bases between the germline ends. The CDR3 DNA sequence: TGTGCCAGCAGTTCCAGGTTCCACGAGCAGTACTTC. This encodes CASSSRFHEQYF.

V usage is TRBV24-1 and J usage is TRBJ2-7, with D possibly matching TRBD1 (5 bases). CDR1 and CDR2 (germline): KGHDR, SFDVKD. Trimming removed 2 bases at V and 7 bases at J, with 17 bases between. CDR3 length equals 15 residues. CDR3 amino acids: CATSDSTDGYNEQYF. The CDR3 DNA is TGTGCCACCAGTGATTCGACAGATGGTTACAATGAGCAGTACTTC.

The gene calls are TRBV2 and TRBJ2-1, with a weak D call TRBD2 (5 bases). The CDR3 spans 13 residues. The V gene lost 7 bases and the J gene lost 5 bases, with 12 bases spanning the gap. CDR1 is SNHLY and CDR2 is FYNNEI in the germline V gene. As DNA, the CDR3 is TGTGCCAGCATAATCACTAGAAACAATGAGCAGTTCTTC. Translation: CASIITRNNEQFF. The entire variable domain, with the rest obtained from reference TRBV2 and TRBJ2-1, is as follows: EPEVTQTPSHQVTQMGQEVILRCVPISNHLYFYWYRQILGQKVEFLVSFYNNEISEKSEIFDDQFSVERPDGSNFTLKIRSTKLEDSAMYFCASIITRNNEQFFGPGTRLTVL.

This clonotype has a handful of counts. The V and J genes are TRBV12-3 or TRBV12-4 and TRBJ1-6; D call uncertain. Trimming stripped 6 bases from V and 10 bases from J, with 19 bases between. The CDR3 is 15 amino acids. The CDR3 sequence is CASRPPGENTSPLHF. The CDR3 region has the DNA TGTGCCAGCAGACCCCCGGGAGAGAATACCTCACCCCTCCACTTT.

This sequence joins TRBV9 and TRBJ2-1, with D possibly matching TRBD2 (7 bases). Trimming pared 0 bases from V and 6 bases from J, leaving 13 bases between. Germline V CDR1 and CDR2: SGDLS, YYNGEE. The CDR3 runs 15 residues. CDR3 residues: CASSVVGGPGNEQFF. CDR3 bases: TGTGCCAGCAGCGTAGTCGGGGGGCCCGGCAATGAGCAGTTCTTC. The whole variable domain, remainder taken from reference TRBV9 and TRBJ2-1, is DSGVTQTPKHLITATGQRVTLRCSPRSGDLSVYWYQQSLDQGLQFLIQYYNGEERAKGNILERFSAQQFPDLHSELNLSSLELGDSALYFCASSVVGGPGNEQFFGPGTRLTVL.

This clonotype was seen only once. The rearrangement uses TRBV2 and TRBJ2-3; D is unclear. Per the germline V gene, CDR1 is SNHLY and CDR2 is FYNNEI. V dropped 5 bases and J dropped 4 bases, with 7 bases sitting between them. CDR3 length: 12 residues. The CDR3 DNA reads as TGTGCCAGCAGTATTGGGGCAGATACGCAGTATTTT. Amino acid sequence: CASSIGADTQYF.

This clonotype was seen once. V gene TRBV12-5 combines with J gene TRBJ2-1, with D perhaps matching TRBD2 (6 bases). Germline lookup yields CDR1 LGHNT and CDR2 FRNRAP. Trimming removed 1 base from V and 5 bases from J, with 12 bases in between. The CDR3 runs to 15 residues. The CDR3 nucleotides read TGTGCTAGTGGTTTGGCCACTGGCGGGAACAATGAGCAGTTCTTC. Amino acids: CASGLATGGNNEQFF.

The chain links TRBV6-1 to TRBJ1-5; 7 positions match TRBD1. The V and J ends lost 4 bases and 6 bases, in that order; junction bases with no gene match: 6. CDR3 length equals 14 residues. Germline CDR1 is MNHNS and CDR2 is SASEGT. CDR3 sequence (DNA): TGTGCCAGCAGTGGACAGGGAGGTCGTCAGCCCCAGCATTTT. Translation gives CASSGQGGRQPQHF.

The CDR3 loop reads CASTLGLPEDTQYF. Here the CDR3 DNA reads TGTGCCAGTACTCTAGGACTCCCGGAAGATACGCAGTATTTT. V gene TRBV21-1 combines with J gene TRBJ2-3; TRBD1 is the table's D call, not checked against the DNA. TRBV21-1 is described as a pseudogene. CDR3 length: 14 residues.

The chain uses TRBV11-2 and TRBJ2-2; the D is unclear. The V and J ends lost 2 bases and 2 bases respectively, with 6 bases between them. The germline V gene has CDR1 SGHAT and CDR2 FQNNGV. There are 14 residues in the CDR3. In DNA, the CDR3 is TGTGCCAGCAGCTTATGGTCCAACACCGGGGAGCTGTTTTTT. Amino acids: CASSLWSNTGELFF.

J is TRBJ2-3 and V is TRBV7-6; 7 bases map to TRBD1. This CDR3 has 14 amino acids. CDR1 and CDR2 from the germline V gene are SGHVS and FNYEAQ. V was pared by 5 bases and J by 4 bases, with 6 bases of the junction left unmatched. In DNA, the CDR3 is TGTGCCAGCAGCAAGGACAGGTATGCAGATACGCAGTATTTT. As protein: CASSKDRYADTQYF.

V is TRBV5-1 and J is TRBJ1-5; perhaps TRBD1 as D (6 bases). Per the germline V gene, CDR1 is SGHRS and CDR2 is YFSETQ. The CDR3 loop spans 15 amino acids. V lost 3 bases to trimming and J lost 4 bases, with 14 bases between them. The CDR3 DNA sequence: TGCGCCAGCAGCTATACAGGGATGGGAAATCAGCCCCAGCATTTT. Protein: CASSYTGMGNQPQHF.

This clonotype has only a few counts. This chain links TRBV3-1 with TRBJ1-2; D call uncertain. Germline lookup yields CDR1 LGHDT and CDR2 YNNKEL (reference sequence). Trimming shortened V by 1 base and J by 2 bases, and 8 bases separated the two germline ends. This CDR3 comprises 14 residues. In DNA form, the CDR3 reads TGTGCCAGCAGCCAAGGTCTGGGCAACTATGGCTACACCTTC. It codes for CASSQGLGNYGYTF. Looking up the rest from reference TRBV3-1 and TRBJ1-2 gives the full variable domain: DTAVSQTPKYLVTQMGNDKSIKCEQNLGHDTMYWYKQDSKKFLKIMFSYNNKELIINETVPNRFSPKSPDKAHLNLHINSLELGDSAVYFCASSQGLGNYGYTFGSGTRLTVV.

The table lists this clonotype with a few counts. Since a much larger clone is just one base distant, this may be a read error. This chain uses TRBV5-1 with TRBJ1-5; D perhaps matches TRBD1 (5 bases). The CDR3 has 15 residues. Germline CDR1 and CDR2: SGHRS and YFSETQ. V lost 1 base, J lost 1 base, and 9 bases lay in between. The CDR3 loop reads CASSLSAGSNQPQHF. In DNA form, the CDR3 reads TGCGCCAGCAGCTTGAGCGCAGGGAGCAATCAGCCCCAGCATTTT.

The CDR3 loop is CASSGTRLENERTDTQYF. The CDR3 region has the DNA TGTGCCAGCAGCGGGACTAGACTGGAAAACGAACGCACAGATACGCAGTATTTT. V gene TRBV5-6 combines with J gene TRBJ2-3; 8 nucleotides line up with TRBD2. The CDR3 consists of 18 residues. The germline V gene has CDR1 SGHDT and CDR2 YYEEEE. V lost 4 bases to trimming and J lost 1 base; unmatched junction nucleotides: 14.

The rearrangement joins TRBV2 to TRBJ2-5, with 7 bases that match TRBD1. Germline V gene sequence: CDR1 SNHLY, CDR2 FYNNEI. This CDR3 has 13 residues. V was clipped by 7 bases and J by 4 bases; unmatched bases: 6. CDR3 loop: CASTGGGRETQYF. DNA of the CDR3: TGTGCCAGCACAGGGGGTGGGCGAGAGACCCAGTACTTC.

Concerning this clonotype itself: A junction end diverges from the germline sequence, so it may reflect a read error. This chain joins TRBV7-9 and TRBJ2-3; TRBD2 aligns across 10 bases. The CDR3 has 16 residues. Germline assignment: CDR1 SEHNR and CDR2 FQNEAQ (reference sequence). CDR3 coding DNA: TGTGCCTGCAGCTTAGTAGCGGGGGGCCTCCGTTATACGCAGTATTTT. It translates to CACSLVAGGLRYTQYF. The whole variable domain, filled in from reference TRBV7-9 and TRBJ2-3, reads DTGVSQNPRHKITKRGQNVTFRCDPISEHNRLYWYRQTLGQGPEFLTYFQNEAQLEKSRLLSDRFSAERPKGSFSTLEIQRTEQGDSAMYLCACSLVAGGLRYTQYFGPGTRLTVL.

Many counts were recorded for this clonotype. The chain has TRBV11-2 and TRBJ2-7; unclear D gene. V dropped 5 bases and J dropped 2 bases, with 10 bases sitting between them. The CDR3 loop spans 13 amino acids. Germline V gene sequence: CDR1 SGHAT, CDR2 FQNNGV. The DNA for the CDR3 is TGTGCCAGCAGCGTGACGGGCGCCTACGAGCAGTACTTC. It is translated as CASSVTGAYEQYF.

This clonotype has a handful of counts. The V and J genes are TRBV5-1 and TRBJ1-4; D not certain. Looked up from germline, CDR1 is SGHRS and CDR2 is YFSETQ. The CDR3 runs 16 residues. Deletions cut 4 bases from V and 0 bases from J, with 13 bases between. CDR3 amino acids: CASSQPTGSTNEKLFF. As DNA, the CDR3 is TGCGCCAGCAGCCAACCGACGGGCTCAACTAATGAAAAACTGTTTTTT.